The 5 T cell receptor beta chains in this list originate from one sample, sequenced in a study of PD-L1 blockade in urothelial cancer. Sequencing was performed with immunoSEQ multiplex PCR; in TCRdb, only in-frame clones are kept and a portion is missing. The sample lists some 67,000 clones, 85% to 90% occurring once. The sample in question was PBMCs, obtained around atezolizumab (anti-PD-L1) treatment. These receptors were obtained from a man aged 60 to 69 with urothelial cancer.

The rearrangement uses TRBV11-3 and TRBJ2-3; 8 nucleotides line up with TRBD1. CDR1 SGHNT and CDR2 YENEEA come from the germline V gene. Trimming at V came to 5 bases and at J to 4 bases, leaving 8 bases not matched to a gene. The CDR3 is 15 amino acids. The CDR3 spells CASSPGQGGSDTQYF. For the CDR3, the DNA is TGTGCCAGCAGCCCCGGACAGGGAGGCTCAGATACGCAGTATTTT.

The chain couples TRBV5-6 to TRBJ2-2, with D perhaps TRBD2 (6 bases). Trimming cost V 0 bases and J 2 bases, with 11 bases left between them. Per the germline V gene, CDR1 is SGHDT and CDR2 is YYEEEE. The CDR3 spans 16 residues. The DNA for the CDR3 is TGTGCCAGCAGCTTGGTGGGTAGCGGTAACACCGGGGAGCTGTTTTTT. Its translation: CASSLVGSGNTGELFF.

J is TRBJ2-3 and V is TRBV28; TRBD1 matches 9 bases. J gave up 6 bases and V 7 bases, and 29 bases lay outside the gene matches. Germline CDR1 and CDR2: MDHEN and SYDVKM. The CDR3 loop spans 21 amino acids. The CDR3 spells CASMSRSWGTGNPTIPDTQYF. The CDR3 nucleotides read TGTGCCAGCATGTCGAGGAGTTGGGGGACAGGGAACCCGACAATTCCGGATACGCAGTATTTT.

Regarding this clone: Distinct nucleotide sequences in the sample also encode this CDR3. The J gene is TRBJ2-5, the V gene TRBV5-1; the match to TRBD1 covers 11 bases. The CDR3 length is 16 residues. Germline V gene sequence: CDR1 SGHRS, CDR2 YFSETQ. V lost 4 bases and J lost 0; bases outside the gene matches: 5. As DNA, the CDR3 is TGCGCCAGCAGCCCCGGGACAGGGGGTTACCAAGAGACCCAGTACTTC. Protein: CASSPGTGGYQETQYF.

The chain recombines TRBV4-1 with TRBJ2-5; possibly TRBD1 for D (6 bases). Trimming removed 4 bases at V and 1 base at J, with 13 bases between. The CDR3 runs 15 residues. The germline CDR1 and CDR2 sequences are MGHRA and YSYEKL. CDR3 nucleotide sequence: TGCGCCAGCAGCCTTGATGGACAGATCCAAGAGACCCAGTACTTC. Protein: CASSLDGQIQETQYF.